This T cell receptor beta chain was sequenced during a study of T cell changes during pregnancy in multiple sclerosis. In this sample, this clone turned up a few times. Trimming took off 1 base at V and 3 bases at J, with 7 bases between the two ends. Germline V gives CDR1 SGHDT, CDR2 YYEEEE. The length of the CDR3 is 13 residues. Produced via immunoSEQ multiplex PCR; TCRdb's table is partial and in-frame only. The profile shows fewer than 110,000 clones, around 92% of them singletons. J is TRBJ1-2 and V is TRBV5-6; TRBD1 is a possible D gene (5 bases). This sequence was found in a female donor with multiple sclerosis, enrolled in a pregnancy study. Specimen: peripheral blood, collected in the second trimester of pregnancy. This CDR3 is CASSLPGDYGYTF. CDR3 DNA sequence: TGTGCCAGCAGCTTGCCGGGGGACTATGGCTACACCTTC.